One sample yielded the 19 T cell receptor beta chains listed below, sequenced in a study of blood T cell repertoires in COVID-19 (dated by TCRdb to the early 2020s). Receptor libraries were prepared by the immunoSEQ multiplex PCR assay. Held by TCRdb, this immuneACCESS table contains in-frame sequences only and omits some clones. Under half of the omission traces to an unresolved V gene where checked; the cause of the rest is unknown. This sample comprises 210,000 or so clones, approximately 80% of them detected only once. The ten largest clones capture roughly 4.5% of the sample. The specimen was PBMCs or T cells enriched from blood (not recorded which). These receptors all stem from a man aged 30 to 45 with acute COVID-19.

At least ten counts were recorded for this clone. The J gene is TRBJ1-5, the V gene TRBV18; 7 nucleotides line up with TRBD1. The CDR3 covers 13 residues. J lost 6 bases, V lost 10 bases, and 9 bases had no gene match. Germline values: CDR1 KGHSH, CDR2 LQKENI. CDR3 in DNA: TGTGCCACAGGGACAGACCTCCGTCAGCCCCAGCATTTT. It yields the protein CATGTDLRQPQHF.

This clone was recorded only once. This chain connects TRBV6-5 to TRBJ1-2; the D is unclear. V lost 7 bases and J 5 bases, leaving 14 bases between the germline ends. CDR1 is MNHEY, CDR2 SVGAGI, per germline. The CDR3 sequence is 13 residues long. CDR3 sequence reads: CASITSAVYGYTF. CDR3 DNA: TGTGCCAGCATCACTAGCGCGGTGTATGGCTACACCTTC.

The genes are TRBV11-3 and TRBJ1-2, with 7 bases fitting TRBD1. Germline loops: CDR1 SGHNT, CDR2 YENEEA. The V segment lost 0 bases and the J segment 5 bases; nucleotides outside the gene matches: 3. CDR3 length: 14 residues. CDR3 region: CASSLDTTGYGYTF. CDR3 nucleotide sequence: TGTGCCAGCAGCTTAGATACGACAGGGTATGGCTACACCTTC.

This clone was observed a handful of times. The J gene is TRBJ1-1, the V gene TRBV2; 11 positions agree with TRBD1. V was pared by 6 bases and J by 3 bases, with 0 bases of the junction left unmatched. The CDR3 covers 13 residues. Germline CDR1 SNHLY, CDR2 FYNNEI. The CDR3 DNA follows: TGTGCCAGCAGGGGACAGGGGGACACTGAAGCTTTCTTT. Its protein product is CASRGQGDTEAFF.

The chain joins TRBV5-6 to TRBJ2-3; no firm D call. The CDR3 is made up of 12 amino acids. Germline CDR1 reads SGHDT; CDR2 reads YYEEEE. With 4 bases removed from V and 3 bases from J, the gap between germline ends came to 6 bases. CDR3 nucleotide sequence: TGTGCCAGCAGCCCAAAAACAGATACGCAGTATTTT. Residues: CASSPKTDTQYF.

The chain couples TRBV6-5 to TRBJ1-5, with D unclear. Germline CDR1 MNHEY, CDR2 SVGAGI. V was trimmed by 7 bases and J by 7 bases, leaving 14 bases between them. This CDR3 region has 13 residues. The CDR3 DNA reads TGTGCCAGCAACTTCGGGGAAGGACAGCCCCAGCATTTT. It codes for CASNFGEGQPQHF.

The rearrangement links TRBV24-1 to TRBJ2-3; 12 nucleotides match TRBD2. V dropped 5 bases and J dropped 2; count of bases not matched to a gene: 1. The CDR3 length is 15 residues. Germline assignment: CDR1 KGHDR and CDR2 SFDVKD. CDR3 amino acids: CATSGTSGATDTQYF. For the CDR3, the DNA is TGTGCCACCAGTGGGACTAGCGGGGCCACAGATACGCAGTATTTT.

This CDR3 reads CSVVDNGYGYTF. As DNA, the CDR3 is TGCAGCGTCGTGGACAACGGGTATGGCTACACCTTC. The gene calls are TRBV29-1 and TRBJ1-2, with D perhaps matching TRBD1 (5 bases). The CDR3 loop spans 12 amino acids. Trimming removed 6 bases at V and 5 bases at J, with 13 bases between. Germline CDR1 reads SQVTM; CDR2 reads ANQGSEA.

The count of this clone is one. This chain uses TRBV9 with TRBJ2-5; no clear D. V was clipped by 3 bases and J by 1 base, with 10 bases between them. The CDR3 consists of 14 residues. Germline V CDR1 and CDR2: SGDLS, YYNGEE. The CDR3 reads CASSGGSSQETQYF. The CDR3 DNA follows: TGTGCCAGCAGCGGAGGCAGTTCCCAAGAGACCCAGTACTTC.

This clone was detected a few times. The chain uses TRBV6-5 and TRBJ2-3; 12 bases match TRBD2. CDR1 and CDR2 (germline): MNHEY, SVGAGI. The length of the CDR3 is 15 residues. The V gene end was trimmed by 5 bases and the J gene end by 6 bases; junction bases not matched to a gene: 6. The CDR3 region is CASSRLAGVWDTQYF. In DNA form, the CDR3 reads TGTGCCAGCAGTCGACTAGCGGGGGTTTGGGATACGCAGTATTTT.

The rearrangement joins TRBV5-1 to TRBJ2-7, with 7 bases that match TRBD1. The CDR3 covers 13 residues. V lost 3 bases and J lost 5; bases outside the gene matches: 5. Germline V gives CDR1 SGHRS, CDR2 YFSETQ. The CDR3: CASSSGQADEQYF. The CDR3 region has the DNA TGCGCCAGCAGCTCTGGACAGGCGGACGAGCAGTACTTC.

For the CDR3, the DNA is TGTGCCAGCAGCCAACGATTACTCGACGGGGAGCTGTTTTTT. Residues: CASSQRLLDGELFF. The chain couples TRBV14 to TRBJ2-2, with D hard to call. The CDR3 extends over 14 amino acids. Germline values: CDR1 SGHDN, CDR2 FVKESK. With 2 bases removed from V and 7 bases from J, the gap between germline ends came to 11 bases.

The genes are TRBV9 and TRBJ2-3; a possible D gene is TRBD2 (7 bases). CDR3 length: 16 residues. Germline CDR1 SGDLS, CDR2 YYNGEE. The V end was cut by 1 base, the J end by 2 bases, with 14 bases between. The CDR3 reads CASSVLGGASTDTQYF. CDR3 DNA: TGTGCCAGCAGCGTATTGGGGGGGGCCTCCACAGATACGCAGTATTTT.

The chain employs TRBV19 and TRBJ1-1, with no clear D. CDR3 length: 16 residues. V gave up 7 bases and J gave up 0 bases, with 18 bases separating them. The germline V gene encodes CDR1 LNHDA and CDR2 SQIVND (reference sequence). CDR3 sequence: CASKSGSLIMNTEAFF. As DNA, the CDR3 is TGTGCCAGTAAGAGCGGCAGTCTTATTATGAACACTGAAGCTTTCTTT.

The CDR3 DNA reads TGTGCCAGTAGTCAGACAAGCACCGGGGAGCTGTTTTTT. Its protein product is CASSQTSTGELFF. The chain uses TRBV19 and TRBJ2-2, with D unclear. The V gene lost 5 bases and the J gene lost 4 bases, with 8 bases spanning the gap. The germline gives CDR1 LNHDA, CDR2 SQIVND (reference sequence). The CDR3 has 13 amino acids.

This chain connects TRBV9 to TRBJ2-3; possibly TRBD2 for D (6 bases). V lost 7 bases to trimming and J lost 0 bases, with 12 bases between them. The CDR3 runs 14 residues. The germline gives CDR1 SGDLS, CDR2 YYNGEE. Here the CDR3 DNA reads TGTGCCAGCGGGACGGAGGGGAGCACAGATACGCAGTATTTT. Translation gives CASGTEGSTDTQYF.

The chain joins TRBV6-5 to TRBJ1-6; D is unresolved. Germline V lookup: CDR1 MNHEY, CDR2 SVGAGI. Trimming took 0 bases from V and 14 from J, leaving 20 bases between them. This CDR3 is built from 16 residues. The CDR3 region has the DNA TGTGCCAGCAGTTACTCGGGGAGGGCTAGGGTCGGGACCCTCCACTTT. Translated: CASSYSGRARVGTLHF.

This chain uses TRBV11-2 with TRBJ1-1, with a tentative D call TRBD1 (6 bases). V lost 3 bases and J lost 6, with 14 bases in between. The CDR3 contains 14 residues. Germline CDR1 and CDR2: SGHAT and FQNNGV. CDR3: CASSFLDSKSEAFF. CDR3 nucleotide sequence: TGTGCCAGCAGCTTTCTGGACAGTAAATCTGAAGCTTTCTTT. The full variable domain, in which reference TRBV11-2 and TRBJ1-1 provide the parts outside the CDR3, is EAGVAQSPRYKIIEKRQSVAFWCNPISGHATLYWYQQILGQGPKLLIQFQNNGVVDDSQLPKDRFSAERLKGVDSTLKIQPAKLEDSAVYLCASSFLDSKSEAFFGQGTRLTVV.

V gene TRBV25-1 combines with J gene TRBJ2-5; TRBD1 might be the D (5 bases). Germline assignment: CDR1 MGHDK and CDR2 SYGVNS. V lost 7 bases and J lost 0, with 12 bases in between. CDR3 size: 14 residues. CDR3 bases: TGTGCCAGCAAAGGACACCTCGACCAAGAGACCCAGTACTTC. This gives the protein CASKGHLDQETQYF.